Following are 26 T cell receptor beta chains from one sample sequenced in a study of T cell responses to AZD1222 COVID-19 vaccine. Produced via immunoSEQ multiplex PCR; TCRdb's table is partial and in-frame only. The table records approximately 100,000 clones, 90% of them present only once. Sequencing used peripheral blood, obtained 28 days after the second AZD1222 dose. The receptors stem from an adult who received the AZD1222 COVID-19 vaccine.

The V gene is TRBV9, the J gene TRBJ2-7, with TRBD1 matching over 7 bases. CDR3 length: 14 amino acids. V lost 0 bases, J lost 5 bases, and 5 bases stayed unmatched. The germline CDR1 and CDR2 sequences are SGDLS and YYNGEE. In DNA form, the CDR3 reads TGTGCCAGCAGCGTAGGCAGGGGGTCCGACGAGCAGTACTTC. Encoded protein: CASSVGRGSDEQYF.

The V gene is TRBV7-9, the J gene TRBJ2-3, with 7 bases matching TRBD1. Germline V gene data show CDR1 as SEHNR and CDR2 as FQNEAQ (reference sequence). V shed 5 bases, J shed 6 bases, and the junction held 8 bases outside the gene matches. The CDR3 loop spans 14 amino acids. The CDR3 here is CASSIQGWFDTQYF. CDR3 in DNA: TGTGCCAGCAGCATACAGGGGTGGTTTGATACGCAGTATTTT.

The V call is TRBV6-4, the J call TRBJ2-1, with 11 bases matching TRBD2. The CDR3 consists of 15 residues. The germline V gene has CDR1 MRHNA and CDR2 SNTAGT. V gave up 2 bases and J gave up 8 bases; unmatched junction bases: 5. CDR3 in DNA: TGTGCCAGCAGTGACAGTAGCGGGGGGGCGTATGAGCAGTTCTTC. It yields the protein CASSDSSGGAYEQFF.

The rearrangement joins TRBV4-1 to TRBJ1-3, with TRBD1 matching 9 bases. Germline V gene lookup returns CDR1 MGHRA and CDR2 YSYEKL. The V and J ends lost 5 bases and 4 bases, in that order; junction bases with no gene match: 6. CDR3 length: 15 amino acids. In nucleotides, the CDR3 is TGCGCCAGCAGCATCCGGACAGGGGAAGGAAACACCATATATTTT. Encoded protein: CASSIRTGEGNTIYF.

This chain joins TRBV9 and TRBJ2-1, with unresolved D. V was trimmed by 1 base and J by 4 bases, leaving 6 bases between them. This CDR3 region has 13 residues. Germline assignment: CDR1 SGDLS and CDR2 YYNGEE. This CDR3 reads CASSVPPYNEQFF. In nucleotides, the CDR3 is TGTGCCAGCAGCGTACCTCCATACAATGAGCAGTTCTTC.

The chain employs TRBV13 and TRBJ1-5, with D possibly matching TRBD1 (5 bases). The CDR3 has 15 amino acids. Between the trimmed V and J ends, which lost 5 bases and 1 base, there was a span of 12 bases. Germline CDR1 is PRHDT and CDR2 is FYEKMQ (reference sequence). The CDR3 protein is CASSRRVLSNQPQHF. CDR3 DNA: TGTGCCAGCAGCCGCAGGGTCTTAAGCAATCAGCCCCAGCATTTT.

The CDR3 is CASTEAGQGSTGELFF. The CDR3 DNA sequence: TGTGCCAGCACCGAAGCGGGGCAGGGGTCCACCGGGGAGCTGTTTTTT. V gene TRBV9 combines with J gene TRBJ2-2; D possibly corresponds to TRBD2 (7 bases). The V end lost 6 bases, the J end lost 4 bases, and 19 bases lay between the germline ends. The CDR3 spans 16 residues. Per the germline V gene, CDR1 is SGDLS and CDR2 is YYNGEE. Complete variable domain (other parts from reference TRBV9 and TRBJ2-2): DSGVTQTPKHLITATGQRVTLRCSPRSGDLSVYWYQQSLDQGLQFLIQYYNGEERAKGNILERFSAQQFPDLHSELNLSSLELGDSALYFCASTEAGQGSTGELFFGEGSRLTVL.

The J gene is TRBJ1-5, the V gene TRBV7-2, with 7 bases fitting TRBD1. V lost 5 bases to trimming and J lost 5 bases; unmatched junction nucleotides: 6. The CDR3 is 14 amino acids. The germline CDR1 and CDR2 sequences are SGHTA and FQGNSA. This CDR3 reads CASSVGGADQPQHF. DNA for the CDR3: TGTGCCAGCAGCGTAGGGGGCGCGGATCAGCCCCAGCATTTT.

The V gene is TRBV7-2, the J gene TRBJ2-6, with D possibly TRBD2 on 6 matching bases. The CDR3 extends over 17 amino acids. Deletions cut 6 bases from V and 2 bases from J, with 17 bases between. CDR1 and CDR2 (germline): SGHTA, FQGNSA. The CDR3 loop reads CASSPFGGATGANVLTF. The CDR3, as DNA: TGTGCCAGCAGTCCCTTCGGGGGAGCAACTGGGGCCAACGTCCTGACTTTC.

This rearrangement joins TRBV5-1 to TRBJ2-5; 8 nucleotides match TRBD1. This CDR3 spans 15 amino acids. In germline, CDR1 is SGHRS, CDR2 YFSETQ. V trimming: 0 bases; J trimming: 3 bases; junction bases outside the gene matches: 4. CDR3 DNA: TGCGCCAGCAGCTTGGCCCCAGGGGGCGAAGAGACCCAGTACTTC. This codes for CASSLAPGGEETQYF.

The V gene is TRBV4-3, the J gene TRBJ1-6; D remains ambiguous. This CDR3 comprises 15 residues. Germline V lookup: CDR1 LGHNA, CDR2 YSLEER. V was clipped by 1 base and J by 8 bases, with 12 bases between them. CDR3 sequence (DNA): TGCGCCAGCAGCCAAGGGGCAGCGACGTATTCACCCCTCCACTTT. Amino acid sequence: CASSQGAATYSPLHF.

This chain links TRBV4-2 with TRBJ1-3, with 9 bases that match TRBD1. This CDR3 is 15 amino acids long. J was trimmed by 7 bases and V by 5 bases; bases with no gene match: 9. Germline V gene sequence: CDR1 LGHNA, CDR2 YNFKEQ. This CDR3 is CASSEMGTGRNTIYF. CDR3 sequence (DNA): TGTGCCAGCAGCGAAATGGGGACAGGGAGGAACACCATATATTTT.

This chain links TRBV21-1 with TRBJ1-5; the table's D call TRBD1 went unverified against the DNA. TRBV21-1 is assigned pseudogene status. The CDR3 length is 17 residues. The CDR3 here is CASSKGRNRGMCQPQHF. CDR3 nucleotide sequence: TGTGCCAGCAGCAAGGGACGGAACAGGGGGATGTGTCAGCCCCAGCATTTT.

The chain recombines TRBV20-1 with TRBJ2-3; possibly TRBD1 for D (5 bases). Trimming pared 3 bases from V and 0 bases from J, leaving 7 bases between. This CDR3 is 13 amino acids long. The germline gives CDR1 DFQATT, CDR2 SNEGSKA (reference sequence). This chain's CDR3 is CSASGASTDTQYF. The DNA for the CDR3 is TGCAGTGCTAGTGGGGCGAGCACAGATACGCAGTATTTT.

The chain is built from TRBV30 and TRBJ1-2, with D perhaps matching TRBD1 (6 bases). Germline V gene sequence: CDR1 GTSNPN, CDR2 SVGIG (reference sequence). The V end was cut by 3 bases, the J end by 5 bases, with 13 bases between. The length of the CDR3 is 13 residues. The CDR3 DNA sequence: TGTGCCTGGAGGGGGGCCCCGGGGTATGGCTACACCTTC. Protein sequence: CAWRGAPGYGYTF.

This clone was observed a few times. The rearrangement uses TRBV2 and TRBJ1-2; D ambiguous. V gave up 2 bases and J gave up 6 bases, with 10 bases separating them. Germline CDR1 is SNHLY and CDR2 is FYNNEI. The CDR3 has 13 residues. The CDR3 spells CASSEQVPNGYTF. The CDR3, as DNA: TGTGCCAGCAGTGAACAGGTTCCGAATGGCTACACCTTC.

The chain carries TRBV5-5 and TRBJ1-3; D gene uncertain. The CDR3 consists of 15 residues. Germline CDR1 is SGHKS and CDR2 is YYEKEE (reference sequence). With 0 bases removed from V and 0 bases from J, the gap between germline ends came to 7 bases. The CDR3 loop is CASSLEPVSGNTIYF. The CDR3 DNA follows: TGTGCCAGCAGCTTGGAACCGGTCTCTGGAAACACCATATATTTT.

The chain carries TRBV6-6 and TRBJ2-1, with 16 bases matching TRBD2. CDR1 and CDR2 (germline): MNHNY, SVGAGI (reference sequence). J lost 8 bases, V lost 5 bases, and 6 bases had no gene match. This CDR3 contains 16 residues. The DNA for the CDR3 is TGTGCCAGCAGTACAATTGGGACTAGCGGGGGGGATGAGCAGTTCTTC. Protein product: CASSTIGTSGGDEQFF.

The chain couples TRBV23-1 to TRBJ1-5; D unresolved. TRBV23-1 is recorded as an ORF, its role being uncertain. V lost 7 bases and J 4 bases, leaving 23 bases between the germline ends. This CDR3 spans 17 amino acids. The CDR3 DNA reads TGCGCCAGCACCCCCCCGCCGGGTCCCTTAGGGAATCAGCCCCAGCATTTT. It codes for CASTPPPGPLGNQPQHF.

This clone was counted only a few times. The chain links TRBV2 to TRBJ2-2, with TRBD1 as a possible D gene (5 bases). The CDR3 contains 14 residues. V gave up 8 bases and J gave up 2 bases, with 12 bases separating them. Germline V CDR1 and CDR2: SNHLY, FYNNEI. The CDR3 region has the DNA TGTGCCAGCCAGGGTGACAGCAACACCGGGGAGCTGTTTTTT. This codes for CASQGDSNTGELFF.

V and J are TRBV5-1 and TRBJ2-3; 7 bases agree with TRBD1. The CDR3 loop spans 14 amino acids. V was pared by 6 bases and J by 2 bases, with 6 bases of the junction left unmatched. CDR1 and CDR2 from the germline V gene are SGHRS and YFSETQ. The CDR3 region has the DNA TGCGCCAGCAACCCAGGACAGGACACAGATACGCAGTATTTT. It encodes CASNPGQDTDTQYF.

This chain joins TRBV3-1 (or the pseudogene TRBV3-2) and TRBJ2-7, with TRBD1 identical over 9 bases. The germline gives CDR1 LGHDT, CDR2 YNNKEL (reference sequence). With 5 bases clipped from V and 6 bases from J, the junction kept 11 bases outside the gene matches. The CDR3 spans 15 residues. CDR3 nucleotides: TGTGCCAGCAGCGGCCCGGACAGGGGAGAAGGCGAGCAGTACTTC. As protein: CASSGPDRGEGEQYF.

This chain connects TRBV14 to TRBJ2-2; TRBD1 aligns across 7 bases. CDR1 and CDR2 (germline): SGHDN, FVKESK. V lost 1 base to trimming and J lost 7 bases; unmatched junction nucleotides: 9. The CDR3 has 16 amino acids. CDR3 bases: TGTGCCAGCAGCCAAGTATGGGACAGCGTCGGCGGGGAGCTGTTTTTT. Translated, it gives CASSQVWDSVGGELFF.

Here the CDR3 reads CASSSGTDGELFF. The DNA for the CDR3 is TGTGCCAGCAGCTCCGGGACGGACGGGGAGCTGTTTTTT. The V and J genes are TRBV2 and TRBJ2-2, with D perhaps being TRBD1 or TRBD2 (5 bases each). Germline CDR1 is SNHLY and CDR2 is FYNNEI. CDR3 size: 13 residues. V was cut by 6 bases and J by 7 bases, with 12 bases left in between. Complete variable domain (other parts from reference TRBV2 and TRBJ2-2): EPEVTQTPSHQVTQMGQEVILRCVPISNHLYFYWYRQILGQKVEFLVSFYNNEISEKSEIFDDQFSVERPDGSNFTLKIRSTKLEDSAMYFCASSSGTDGELFFGEGSRLTVL.

This clone was counted once. The V and J genes are TRBV9 and TRBJ2-2; D perhaps matches TRBD2 (5 bases). The CDR3 covers 16 residues. V lost 5 bases and J 4 bases, leaving 18 bases between the germline ends. From germline, CDR1 is SGDLS and CDR2 YYNGEE. The CDR3 spells CASRAGTGSGTGELFF. The CDR3 DNA sequence: TGTGCCAGCAGAGCCGGTACGGGATCGGGCACCGGGGAGCTGTTTTTT.

The genes are TRBV5-1 and TRBJ1-3; D not certain. The germline gives CDR1 SGHRS, CDR2 YFSETQ. CDR3 length: 14 amino acids. Deletions cut 4 bases from V and 0 bases from J, with 8 bases between. CDR3 DNA sequence: TGCGCCAGCAGCCCCGAGGGCTCTGGAAACACCATATATTTT. Protein product: CASSPEGSGNTIYF.